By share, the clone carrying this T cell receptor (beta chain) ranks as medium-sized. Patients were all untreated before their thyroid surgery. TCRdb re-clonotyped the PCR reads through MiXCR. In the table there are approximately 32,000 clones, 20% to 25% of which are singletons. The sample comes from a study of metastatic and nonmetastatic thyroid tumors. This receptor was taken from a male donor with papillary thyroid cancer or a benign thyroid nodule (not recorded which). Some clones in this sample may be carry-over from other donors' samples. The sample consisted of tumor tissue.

The CDR3: CASSPEGHEQYF. In DNA form, the CDR3 reads TGTGCCAGCAGCCCCGAGGGGCACGAGCAGTACTTC. The chain couples TRBV11-2 to TRBJ2-7, with D tentatively TRBD1 or TRBD2 (5 bases each). The CDR3 length is 12 residues. Germline V lookup: CDR1 SGHAT, CDR2 FQNNGV. The germline V and J ends were trimmed by 5 bases and 5 bases, with 10 bases remaining between them.